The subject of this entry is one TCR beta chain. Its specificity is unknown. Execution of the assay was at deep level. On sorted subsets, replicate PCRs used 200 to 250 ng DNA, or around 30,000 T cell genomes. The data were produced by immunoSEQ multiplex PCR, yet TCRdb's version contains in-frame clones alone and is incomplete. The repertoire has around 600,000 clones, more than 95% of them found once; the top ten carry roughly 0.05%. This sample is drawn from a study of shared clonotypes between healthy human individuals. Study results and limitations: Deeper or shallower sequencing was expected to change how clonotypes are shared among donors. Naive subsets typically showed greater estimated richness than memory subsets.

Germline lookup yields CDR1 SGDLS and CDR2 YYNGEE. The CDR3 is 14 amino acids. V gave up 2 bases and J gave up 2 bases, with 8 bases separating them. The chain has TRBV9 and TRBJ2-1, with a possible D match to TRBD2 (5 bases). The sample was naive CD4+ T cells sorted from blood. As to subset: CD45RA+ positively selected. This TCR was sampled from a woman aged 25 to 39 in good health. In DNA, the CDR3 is TGTGCCAGCAGCGTCGGGGTCACCTACAATGAGCAGTTCTTC. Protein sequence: CASSVGVTYNEQFF.